This T cell receptor (beta chain) appears in the sequencing data of a study of T cell repertoires in cytomegalovirus infection. About the research overall: HLA-B-restricted CMV epitopes that are well studied were used alongside recently identified HLA-C-restricted ones. CMV infection and matching HLA type were both indicated by public TCR beta signatures. Study-level points and caveats: Using cumulative public TCR beta family frequency, the authors identified those who carried CMV together with the relevant HLA. CMV-specific TCR beta clonotypes restricted by HLA-C were the ones dominating the ex vivo response.

TCRdb ran MiXCR on the reads and lists one entry per CDR3 protein. The sample includes roughly 920,000 distinct CDR3 sequences, less than 40% of them seen just once. The CDR3 consists of 16 residues. V was pared by 1 base and J by 0 bases, with 3 bases of the junction left unmatched. Per germline, CDR1 KGHDR and CDR2 SFDVKD. On this clonotype itself: Its specificity is not known.

The V gene is TRBV24-1, the J gene TRBJ2-3, with 7 bases fitting TRBD2. The sample consisted of cultured CD8+ T cells from PBMCs, taken from culture after CMV antigen stimulation. The sequence was obtained from a human donor in good health (CMV status not recorded). Some clones in this sample may be carry-over from other donors' samples. DNA for the CDR3: TGTGCCACCAGTGATTTCAGCGGGGCAAGCACAGATACGCAGTATTTT. It encodes CATSDFSGASTDTQYF.